This T cell receptor beta chain comes out of a study of blood T cell repertoires in COVID-19 (dated by TCRdb to the early 2020s). Context from the whole study: The collaborator samples originated in the United States, Italy and Spain and spanned the acute and convalescent phases of COVID-19. The material from the prospective study consisted of cDNA or gDNA derived from T cells, B-cell-depleted T cells, or PBMCs. The samples were drawn from two sources: the first 160 participants of the ongoing ImmuneRACE study, and over 950 subjects contributed by 6 global collaborators. A de-identified subject ID, COVID-19 status, age in years and sex were almost always included in the sample metadata. Deeply sampled blood TCRbeta repertoires from subjects exposed to, actively infected with, or recovered from COVID-19 were included in the dataset. A freely available public database, intended as a resource for researchers studying the immune response to SARS-CoV-2, is where the repertoires were released. Where HLA class I and class II types were available, the types were taken from metadata supplied by the sample provider, not from assay-based typing. What the study reported, not specific to this receptor: How much clinical and demographic metadata was included differed by source and by participant, and the metadata was provided uncurated.

Collaborating institutions collected whole blood in K2EDTA tubes following their own protocols. For TCRbeta analysis, collaborator samples were shipped as frozen whole blood, as isolated PBMCs, or as DNA extracted from either sample type. Trimmed from V: 7 bases; trimmed from J: 7 bases; junction bases lacking a gene match: 8. From the cysteine up to the phenylalanine, the CDR3 has a length of 13 residues. The CDR3 DNA has 39 bases and is translated from base 1. CDR1 and CDR2 (LNHDA, SQIVND) derive from the germline V gene (reference sequence). TCRbeta CDR3 regions were amplified from genomic DNA by means of the immunoSEQ Assay, a bias-controlled multiplex PCR. The authors' analysis ran thus. Within the assay, amplification of reference gene primers was used to estimate how many nucleated cells each sample contained. Sequence reads were collapsed and filtered to measure the absolute abundance of every unique TCRbeta CDR3 rearrangement. Productive Simpson clonality was computed per sample as the square root of Simpson's diversity index over productive rearrangements. Sourced from immuneACCESS, this table was stored by TCRdb with only in-frame sequences that have V and J called. A share of the clones is absent; for the studies checked, an unresolved V gene accounts for under half, and the remainder has no known explanation. Clonal size and the V and J genes are those of that table, whereas D and trimming came from the DNA. This sample lists around 41,000 clones; 70% to 90% were detected once. The top ten clones comprise approximately 14% of the sample.

Points on this clone: Its antigen specificity is not known. Within one base of it there is no much larger clone, and no base qualities were kept.

The rearrangement joined TRBV19 to TRBJ1-2, and TRBD1 aligns with 8 junction nucleotides. The TCR comes from a human donor in a cohort sampled during active COVID-19. Sequenced: peripheral blood. The CDR3 protein sequence reads: CASTITGGGGYTF. The nucleotide sequence is given as TGTGCCAGTACCATAACAGGGGGTGGTGGCTACACCTTC.